This T cell receptor (beta chain) was recorded in a study of CD8 T cells in ankylosing spondylitis. TCRdb passed the 5' RACE reads through MiXCR, listing each CDR3 protein once. This table holds 200,000 to 250,000 distinct CDR3 sequences, roughly 10% found once. V was pared by 3 bases and J by 11 bases, with 10 bases between. CDR3 length: 11 residues. Germline-derived CDR1 and CDR2 are SGHTA and FQGNSA. This clonotype was recorded at least ten times. The sequence was obtained from a male donor with ankylosing spondylitis or in good health (not recorded which). Material: blood, either unsorted or a sorted T cell fraction (not recorded which). The chain couples TRBV7-2 to TRBJ1-1; D possibly corresponds to TRBD1 (6 bases). In nucleotides, the CDR3 is TGTGCCAGCAGCTTTGACAGGCTGGCTTTCTTT. Translated: CASSFDRLAFF.